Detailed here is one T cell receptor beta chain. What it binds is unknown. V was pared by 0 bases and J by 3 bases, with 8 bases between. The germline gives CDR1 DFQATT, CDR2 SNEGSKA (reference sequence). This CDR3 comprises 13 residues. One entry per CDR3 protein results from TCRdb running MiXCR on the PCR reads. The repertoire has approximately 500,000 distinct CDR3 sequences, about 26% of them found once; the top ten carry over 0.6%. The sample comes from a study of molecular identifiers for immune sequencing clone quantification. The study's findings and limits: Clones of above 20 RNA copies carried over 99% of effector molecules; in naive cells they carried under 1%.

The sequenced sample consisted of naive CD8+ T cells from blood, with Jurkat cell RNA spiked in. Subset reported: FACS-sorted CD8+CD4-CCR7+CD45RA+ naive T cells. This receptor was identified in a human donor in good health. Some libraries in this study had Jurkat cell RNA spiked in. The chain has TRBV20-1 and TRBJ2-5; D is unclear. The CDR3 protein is CSARDAAEETQYF. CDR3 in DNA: TGCAGTGCTAGAGACGCAGCAGAAGAGACCCAGTACTTC.